One TCR beta chain is described in this entry. Germline CDR1 and CDR2: LNHDA and SQIVND (reference sequence). V dropped 0 bases and J dropped 5 bases, with 16 bases sitting between them. The CDR3 contains 16 residues. This record comes from a study of blood T cell repertoires in COVID-19. The protocol was immunoSEQ multiplex PCR, while the TCRdb copy is restricted to in-frame clones and leaves out a portion. The profile shows 200,000 to 250,000 clones, approximately 83% of them singletons. The sequencing input was peripheral blood. The V and J genes are TRBV19 and TRBJ1-1; no definite D call. This sequence was found in a woman between 55 and 75 years old with acute or convalescent COVID-19. The CDR3 protein is CASSIDLRQMRTEAFF. CDR3 nucleotides: TGTGCCAGTAGTATAGATCTGCGGCAGATGAGGACTGAAGCTTTCTTT.